This T cell receptor beta chain came from a study of blood T cell repertoires in COVID-19. The data were produced by immunoSEQ multiplex PCR, yet TCRdb's version contains in-frame clones alone and is incomplete. In the table there are nearly 250,000 clones, 86% of which are singletons. Enrollees, roughly 18 to 89 years old, lived in 24 US areas. Participants' own reports of clinical history determined their cohort assignment. The sequenced sample was PBMCs or T cells enriched from blood (not recorded which). The receptor was derived from a woman in her fifties or sixties who had recovered from COVID-19.

CDR3 protein: CASSPDKGVGPQHF. In DNA form, the CDR3 reads TGTGCCAGCAGCCCCGACAAGGGGGTTGGGCCCCAGCATTTT. The genes are TRBV3-1 (or the pseudogene TRBV3-2) and TRBJ1-5, with D tentatively TRBD1 (6 bases). V lost 4 bases to trimming and J lost 9 bases, with 16 bases between them. This CDR3 is built from 14 residues. Germline loops: CDR1 LGHDT, CDR2 YNNKEL (reference sequence).